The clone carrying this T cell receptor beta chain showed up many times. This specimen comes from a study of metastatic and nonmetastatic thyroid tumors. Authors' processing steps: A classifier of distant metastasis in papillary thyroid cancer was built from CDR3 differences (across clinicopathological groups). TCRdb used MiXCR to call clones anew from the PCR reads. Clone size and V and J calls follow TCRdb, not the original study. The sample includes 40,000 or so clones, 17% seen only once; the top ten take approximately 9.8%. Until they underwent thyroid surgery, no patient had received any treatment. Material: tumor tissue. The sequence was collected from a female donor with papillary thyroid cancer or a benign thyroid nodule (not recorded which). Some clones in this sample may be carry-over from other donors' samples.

In DNA, the CDR3 is TGTGCCAGTAGTATTCGGGGCAGTATCTACGAGCAGTACTTC. The encoded protein is CASSIRGSIYEQYF. The chain carries TRBV19 and TRBJ2-7; D is tentatively TRBD1 or TRBD2 (5 bases each). The germline CDR1 and CDR2 sequences are LNHDA and SQIVND (reference sequence). V was trimmed by 3 bases and J by 3 bases, leaving 12 bases between them. This CDR3 contains 14 residues.